The table lists the clone carrying this TCR beta chain with a count of one. The antigen is unknown. CDR1 is SGHRS and CDR2 is YFSETQ in the germline V gene. This CDR3 region has 13 residues. Trimming shortened V by 3 bases and J by 6 bases, and 10 bases separated the two germline ends. Healthy donors had no documented immune events, such as infections, while sampled. The protocol was immunoSEQ multiplex PCR, while the TCRdb copy is restricted to in-frame clones and leaves out a portion. Here the sample spans 120,000 or so clones, 84% being singletons. This sample stems from a study of identifying expanded T cells in peripheral blood. Regarding the study as a whole: Across healthy donors, higher total template counts meant significantly greater two-week count variance.

This clonotype originated in a person between 18 and 75 years old in good health. The sample was blood. The chain joins TRBV5-1 to TRBJ2-1; D gene unclear. The CDR3 DNA reads as TGCGCCAGCAGCTGGGTACAGAGCAATGAGCAGTTCTTC. Protein product: CASSWVQSNEQFF.